The clone carrying this T cell receptor (beta chain) was seen at least ten times. As originally analysed: The assay estimated nucleated cells by amplifying reference gene primers. The assay was immunoSEQ multiplex PCR, and TCRdb's table has in-frame clones only and misses some. That table is the source of V, J and clone size, and D and trimming were worked out from the DNA. The sample yields about 250,000 clones, 85% seen once. This record comes from a study of blood T cell repertoires in COVID-19. Study summary: Acute and convalescent COVID-19 samples came from the United States, Italy and Spain. In each case, the material was cDNA or gDNA derived from T cells, B-cell-depleted T cells, or PBMCs.

What was sequenced was peripheral blood. This receptor was obtained from a woman in her sixties with active or convalescent COVID-19.

In nucleotides, the CDR3 is TGTGCCAGCAGCCAACTAGCATCCTCCTACAATGAGCAGTTCTTC. Protein product: CASSQLASSYNEQFF. The chain uses TRBV3-1 (or the pseudogene TRBV3-2) and TRBJ2-1; D may be TRBD2 (5 bases). With 2 bases removed from V and 0 bases from J, the gap between germline ends came to 8 bases. The CDR3 runs to 15 residues. Germline lookup yields CDR1 LGHDT and CDR2 YNNKEL (reference sequence).